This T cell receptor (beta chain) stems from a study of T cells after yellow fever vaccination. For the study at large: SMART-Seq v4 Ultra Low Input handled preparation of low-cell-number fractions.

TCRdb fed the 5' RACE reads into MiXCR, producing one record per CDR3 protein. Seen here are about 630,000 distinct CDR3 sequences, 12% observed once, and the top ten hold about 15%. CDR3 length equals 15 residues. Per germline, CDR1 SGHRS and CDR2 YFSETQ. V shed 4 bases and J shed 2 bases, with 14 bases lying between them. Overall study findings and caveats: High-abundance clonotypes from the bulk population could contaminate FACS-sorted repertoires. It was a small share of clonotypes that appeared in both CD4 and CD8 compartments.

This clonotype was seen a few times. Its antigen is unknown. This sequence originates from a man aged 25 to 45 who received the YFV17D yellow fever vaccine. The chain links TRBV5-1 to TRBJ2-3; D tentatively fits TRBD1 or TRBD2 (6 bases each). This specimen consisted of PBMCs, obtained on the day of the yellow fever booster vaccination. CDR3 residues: CASSGFGGYTDTQYF. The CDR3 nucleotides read TGCGCCAGCAGCGGATTCGGGGGCTACACAGATACGCAGTATTTT.